Sequencing of this T cell receptor (beta chain) was carried out in a study of blood T cells in healthy people across ages. Study outcomes and limitations: Among long-lived donors, naive CD4+ cells were more numerous and diversity higher than in aged donors. Researchers judged that diversity estimates from one million T cells fell short of true values.

Alongside a J-beta primer mix, a sample-barcoded 5' primer served in a second PCR lasting about 7 to 11 cycles. TCRdb passed the 5' RACE reads through MiXCR, listing each CDR3 protein once. The sample records about 1.1 million distinct CDR3 sequences, around two fifths being singletons. Notes on this clonotype: Its target is unknown. This may be a read error, as it is one base from a much larger clone.

The CDR3 covers 14 residues. The chain carries TRBV12-3 or TRBV12-4 and TRBJ2-3; TRBD2 agrees at 8 bases. Sequences were obtained from blood. The source is a man between 18 and 29 years old in good health. In DNA, the CDR3 is TGTGCCGGCAGTTTGACTAGCGTGACAGATACGCAGTATTTT. It is translated as CAGSLTSVTDTQYF.